This TCR beta chain was sequenced during a study of CD8 T cells in ankylosing spondylitis. TCR beta libraries were made by quantitative 5'-RACE with molecular barcodes. TCRdb itself ran the 5' RACE reads through MiXCR, one entry per CDR3 protein. The table lists under 550,000 distinct CDR3 sequences, approximately 26% of them singletons. Unmatched junction bases numbered 16, after V lost 6 bases and J lost 6 bases. The CDR3 consists of 17 residues. Study conclusions and caveats: Ankylosing spondylitis blood appeared to carry a characteristic TCR beta motif of roughly 8 highly homologous variants.

In the case of this clonotype: Its target is not known.

This chain links TRBV12-3 or TRBV12-4 with TRBJ1-2; 10 bases align to TRBD1. Sequencing input: blood, either unsorted or a sorted T cell fraction (not recorded which). The sequence was collected from a male donor with ankylosing spondylitis. The CDR3 region has the DNA TGTGCCAGCAGGCGGACAAGTAGGACAGGGGGGAGGGATGGCTACACCTTC. Translation gives CASRRTSRTGGRDGYTF.